The rows below give T cell receptor beta chains drawn from one sample of a study of beta chain features in type 1 diabetes. Produced via immunoSEQ multiplex PCR; TCRdb's table is partial and in-frame only. The sample consists of hundreds of thousands of clones, around an eighth of them appearing once. Sequenced input: naive CD4+ T cells from blood. The source of these receptors is a man younger than 35 with type 1 diabetes. CDR3s include the opening cysteine and the closing phenylalanine or tryptophan. The D gene is left open where the match is weak. Only some rows state a clone size, as once, few, many or a class for expanded clones.

TRBV7-8	TRBJ2-7	few	TRBD1	CASSLTATGGSYEQYF	TGTGCCAGCAGCTTGACAGCGACAGGGGGCTCCTACGAGCAGTACTTC
TRBV18	TRBJ2-5	NA	TRBD2	CASSRSGGQETQYF	TGTGCCAGCTCACGCTCGGGGGGGCAAGAGACCCAGTACTTC
TRBV7-9	TRBJ1-2	NA	NA	CASSGPPSNYGYTF	TGTGCCAGCAGTGGGCCGCCGTCGAACTATGGCTACACCTTC
TRBV7-2	TRBJ1-6	few	NA	CASSRLDSVNSPLHF	TGTGCCAGCAGCCGCCTGGACAGCGTAAATTCACCCCTCCACTTT
TRBV30	TRBJ2-1	few	TRBD2	CAWSAGLAGGYEQFF	TGTGCCTGGAGTGCCGGACTAGCGGGGGGTTATGAGCAGTTCTTC
TRBV28	TRBJ1-4	NA	NA	CASRRGVANEKLFF	TGTGCCAGCAGACGGGGGGTTGCTAATGAAAAACTGTTTTTT
TRBV28	TRBJ2-4	few	NA	CASSLRFAKNIQYF	TGTGCCAGCAGTTTACGGTTTGCTAAAAACATTCAGTACTTC
TRBV10-3	TRBJ1-5	NA	NA	CASSFQGQGQPQHF	TGTGCCTCTTCGTTCCAGGGGCAAGGTCAGCCCCAGCATTTT
TRBV12-5	TRBJ1-5	few	TRBD1	CASGFIRRDRVSQPQHF	TGTGCTAGTGGTTTCATCCGCAGGGACAGGGTTTCGCAGCCCCAGCATTTT
TRBV11-2	TRBJ2-1	NA	TRBD1	CASSLSGTGGYNEQFF	TGTGCCAGCAGCTTATCCGGGACAGGGGGTTACAATGAGCAGTTCTTC
TRBV4-2	TRBJ2-7	NA	NA	CASSQDVGLVYEQYF	TGTGCCAGCAGCCAAGATGTGGGACTTGTTTACGAGCAGTACTTC
TRBV9	TRBJ2-5	NA	NA	CASSVGTLQETQYF	TGTGCCAGCAGCGTAGGGACTCTCCAAGAGACCCAGTACTTC
TRBV6-5	TRBJ2-3	few	NA	CASSYLGGLFTDTQYF	TGTGCCAGCAGTTATCTGGGGGGGCTATTCACAGATACGCAGTATTTT
TRBV19	TRBJ1-1	NA	NA	CASGTPNTEAFF	TGTGCCAGCGGGACACCGAACACTGAAGCTTTCTTT